The 32 T cell receptor beta chains presented below share a single source sample, sequenced in a study of cytomegalovirus exposure and HLA in healthy donors. Primers included in the PCR were 60 Vbeta and 13 Jbeta primers. Some clones are missing from TCRdb's copy, which holds only in-frame ones; the method was immunoSEQ multiplex PCR. The sample has about 190,000 clones, around 80% seen once. The sample taken for sequencing was PBMCs. These TCRs come from a woman aged 18-29 years in good health and CMV-seropositive.

This clone has just a few counts. The rearrangement links TRBV4-2 to TRBJ1-2, with a tentative D call TRBD1 (5 bases). Trimming cost V 3 bases and J 6 bases, with 20 bases left between them. Germline CDR1 reads LGHNA; CDR2 reads YNFKEQ. This CDR3 region has 16 residues. CDR3 bases: TGTGCCAGCAGCCAGGGGCCCGTAGACACCTCCCATGGCTACACCTTC. It codes for CASSQGPVDTSHGYTF.

The V gene is TRBV12-5, the J gene TRBJ1-3, with D perhaps TRBD1 (5 bases). Germline CDR1 is LGHNT and CDR2 is FRNRAP. V shed 4 bases and J shed 2 bases, with 12 bases lying between them. This CDR3 spans 15 amino acids. This CDR3 is CASGSSDSPGNTIYF. The CDR3 DNA is TGTGCTAGTGGTTCGTCCGACAGCCCTGGAAACACCATATATTTT.

This rearrangement joins TRBV28 to TRBJ1-2; 10 bases are shared with TRBD1. V was clipped by 6 bases and J by 6 bases; unmatched bases: 4. Germline V gene data show CDR1 as MDHEN and CDR2 as SYDVKM. The CDR3 is 13 residues long. The CDR3 region is CASSPDRGHGYTF. CDR3 in DNA: TGTGCCAGCAGCCCCGACAGGGGGCATGGCTACACCTTC.

The chain couples TRBV28 to TRBJ2-5, with D perhaps TRBD2 (6 bases). Germline CDR1 and CDR2: MDHEN and SYDVKM. With 0 bases removed from V and 1 base from J, the gap between germline ends came to 12 bases. The CDR3 contains 16 residues. The CDR3 is CASSLWEGPLQETQYF. CDR3 nucleotide sequence: TGTGCCAGCAGTTTATGGGAGGGACCACTCCAAGAGACCCAGTACTTC.

V gene TRBV28 combines with J gene TRBJ1-5; tentatively, D is TRBD1 (6 bases). The ends were cut back, 8 bases at V and 7 bases at J, with 15 bases in the middle. CDR3 size: 13 residues. The V gene's germline CDR1 is MDHEN and CDR2 SYDVKM. CDR3 amino acids: CASLRGGWQPQHF. The CDR3 nucleotides are TGTGCCAGCCTCCGGGGGGGCTGGCAGCCCCAGCATTTT.

The chain uses TRBV28 and TRBJ2-1, with D perhaps TRBD1 (5 bases). Germline V lookup: CDR1 MDHEN, CDR2 SYDVKM. Trimming pared 5 bases from V and 6 bases from J, leaving 20 bases between. The CDR3 sequence is 16 residues long. This chain's CDR3 is CASSTADSLPSNEQFF. The CDR3 DNA reads as TGTGCCAGCAGTACCGCCGACAGCCTACCCTCCAATGAGCAGTTCTTC.

The chain combines TRBV4-2 with TRBJ2-5; 7 nucleotides align to TRBD2. Unmatched junction bases numbered 3, after V lost 0 bases and J lost 2 bases. This CDR3 is built from 15 residues. Germline V CDR1 and CDR2: LGHNA, YNFKEQ. DNA for the CDR3: TGTGCCAGCAGCCAAGACAGGGAGGGACAAGAGACCCAGTACTTC. Translation gives CASSQDREGQETQYF.

This rearrangement joins TRBV7-2 to TRBJ1-5, with D perhaps matching TRBD1 (6 bases). V dropped 5 bases and J dropped 0 bases, with 8 bases sitting between them. This CDR3 is built from 14 residues. The germline CDR1 and CDR2 sequences are SGHTA and FQGNSA. The CDR3 coding sequence is TGTGCCAGCAGCAGGGGGAATAGCAATCAGCCCCAGCATTTT. This codes for CASSRGNSNQPQHF.

V usage is TRBV11-2 and J usage is TRBJ2-5; tentative D call: TRBD2 (5 bases). V was trimmed by 3 bases and J by 2 bases, leaving 10 bases between them. CDR1 is SGHAT and CDR2 is FQNNGV in the germline V gene. The CDR3 loop spans 14 amino acids. The CDR3 DNA reads TGTGCCAGCAGCTTTACCACGGGGCAAGAGACCCAGTACTTC. Its protein product is CASSFTTGQETQYF.

V and J are TRBV4-3 and TRBJ1-4, with a tentative D call TRBD1 (6 bases). The CDR3 is made up of 17 amino acids. The germline CDR1 and CDR2 sequences are LGHNA and YSLEER. The V end was cut by 0 bases, the J end by 0 bases, with 11 bases between. The CDR3, as DNA: TGCGCCAGCAGCCAAGAGGGACATCCTGCAACTAATGAAAAACTGTTTTTT. It encodes CASSQEGHPATNEKLFF.

The V and J genes are TRBV5-1 and TRBJ1-5; D is undetermined. The CDR3 loop spans 15 amino acids. The V end was cut by 1 base, the J end by 7 bases, with 15 bases between. The germline CDR1 and CDR2 sequences are SGHRS and YFSETQ. DNA of the CDR3: TGCGCCAGCAGCTTGTCTCCGGGGTCAACACAGCCCCAGCATTTT. Translated, it gives CASSLSPGSTQPQHF.

The CDR3 nucleotides read TGTGCCAGCAGTAAAGCGGGGGCCGTGGGGGAGCAGTACTTC. Protein sequence: CASSKAGAVGEQYF. This chain connects TRBV6-6 to TRBJ2-7; TRBD2 agrees at 8 bases. J lost 7 bases, V lost 5 bases, and 10 bases had no gene match. Germline values: CDR1 MNHNY, CDR2 SVGAGI (reference sequence). The CDR3 spans 14 residues.

A word on this clone: One end of the junction varies from germline; a read error may be responsible. The chain employs TRBV12-5 and TRBJ2-1, with 8 bases identical to TRBD1. CDR1 is LGHNT, CDR2 FRNRAP, per germline. The CDR3 contains 15 residues. The CDR3 region has the DNA TGTGCTAGTGGCTTGGGACAGGCAATTTACAATGAGCAGTTCTTC. Translated, it gives CASGLGQAIYNEQFF.

The genes are TRBV4-3 and TRBJ2-3; D gene unclear. V was cut by 0 bases and J by 3 bases, with 7 bases left in between. Germline CDR1 is LGHNA and CDR2 is YSLEER. The CDR3 sequence is 14 residues long. Here the CDR3 DNA reads TGCGCCAGCAGCCAAGAACTCTCGACAGATACGCAGTATTTT. Protein: CASSQELSTDTQYF.

This clone has only a few counts. This chain joins TRBV4-3 and TRBJ1-5, with a weak D call TRBD1 (5 bases). The V end lost 0 bases, the J end lost 11 bases, and 14 bases lay between the germline ends. Germline CDR1 and CDR2: LGHNA and YSLEER. There are 14 residues in the CDR3. The CDR3 bases are TGCGCCAGCAGCCAAGACAGGGTCGGTGTAGCCCAGCATTTT. Translating it yields CASSQDRVGVAQHF.

V is TRBV19 and J is TRBJ1-4; 8 nucleotides line up with TRBD1. Trimming took 5 bases from V and 8 from J; bases not matched to a gene: 16. Germline CDR1 LNHDA, CDR2 SQIVND (reference sequence). The length of the CDR3 is 17 residues. CDR3 nucleotides: TGTGCCAGTAGTCCCGAGCCCTACACAGGGGGTGAAGAAAAACTGTTTTTT. This sequence encodes CASSPEPYTGGEEKLFF.

The chain joins TRBV4-3 to TRBJ1-2; D unclear. There are 15 residues in the CDR3. V was shortened by 2 bases and J by 5 bases, with 15 bases between the two germline ends. Looked up from germline, CDR1 is LGHNA and CDR2 is YSLEER. The CDR3 loop is CASSQYGMTHYGYTF. The CDR3 DNA is TGCGCCAGCAGCCAATACGGGATGACCCATTATGGCTACACCTTC.

The chain uses TRBV11-3 and TRBJ2-1, with D unclear. The CDR3 totals 14 residues. V was shortened by 5 bases and J by 4 bases, with 12 bases between the two germline ends. The germline V gene has CDR1 SGHNT and CDR2 YENEEA. The CDR3 sequence: CASSPGGQYNEQFF. The CDR3 DNA sequence: TGTGCCAGCAGCCCCGGCGGCCAGTACAATGAGCAGTTCTTC.

This clone was seen a single time. The chain recombines TRBV14 with TRBJ2-3, with 11 bases fitting TRBD2. The trim removed 4 bases at V and 3 bases at J, leaving 3 bases unmatched. The V gene's germline CDR1 is SGHDN and CDR2 FVKESK. This CDR3 is built from 15 residues. CDR3 sequence: CASSPGTSGTDTQYF. The DNA for the CDR3 is TGTGCCAGCAGCCCCGGGACTAGCGGTACAGATACGCAGTATTTT.

The rearrangement links TRBV6-5 to TRBJ1-5, with no clear D. This CDR3 contains 15 residues. Trimming took 5 bases from V and 2 from J, leaving 13 bases between them. Germline-derived CDR1 and CDR2 are MNHEY and SVGAGI. The CDR3 sequence: CASSSSVYGNQPQHF. The CDR3 region has the DNA TGTGCCAGCAGTAGTTCGGTATACGGCAATCAGCCCCAGCATTTT.

The V and J genes are TRBV5-1 and TRBJ2-4, with TRBD2 matching over 10 bases. The CDR3 has 16 amino acids. Germline values: CDR1 SGHRS, CDR2 YFSETQ. V was pared by 6 bases and J by 0 bases, with 6 bases of the junction left unmatched. The CDR3 nucleotides read TGCGCCAGCAAGGCAGCGGGGGGGCTAGCCAAAAACATTCAGTACTTC. Translation gives CASKAAGGLAKNIQYF.

This rearrangement joins TRBV5-4 to TRBJ2-5, with D perhaps TRBD1 (5 bases). In germline, CDR1 is SGHNT, CDR2 YYREEE (reference sequence). Trimming removed 2 bases at V and 5 bases at J, with 13 bases between. This CDR3 region has 14 residues. The CDR3 here is CASSFQGIGETQYF. CDR3 bases: TGTGCCAGCAGCTTCCAGGGAATAGGGGAGACCCAGTACTTC.

This clone has just one count. The chain has TRBV7-9 and TRBJ2-7; D gene uncertain. CDR3 length: 13 residues. Germline V CDR1 and CDR2: SEHNR, FQNEAQ (reference sequence). Deletions cut 5 bases from V and 2 bases from J, with 10 bases between. The CDR3 region is CASSQTTTYEQYF. CDR3 in DNA: TGTGCCAGCAGCCAGACAACCACCTACGAGCAGTACTTC.

The chain uses TRBV10-3 and TRBJ2-7; possible D gene TRBD2, 5 bases. The CDR3 is 13 residues long. V was clipped by 6 bases and J by 5 bases, with 14 bases between them. Germline V gene sequence: CDR1 ENHRY, CDR2 SYGVKD. CDR3 region: CAIRTSVGNEQYF. Here the CDR3 DNA reads TGTGCCATCAGAACATCGGTCGGGAACGAGCAGTACTTC.

The rearrangement joins TRBV9 to TRBJ1-1; 8 bases agree with TRBD1. Trimming took 3 bases from V and 10 from J; bases not matched to a gene: 11. CDR1 SGDLS and CDR2 YYNGEE come from the germline V gene. The CDR3 sequence is 14 residues long. For the CDR3, the DNA is TGTGCCAGCAGCGAGACAGGGGCCTGGGATAGAGCTTTCTTT. Translation: CASSETGAWDRAFF.

The J gene is TRBJ1-5, the V gene TRBV7-9; tentatively, D is TRBD1 (5 bases). The CDR3 consists of 13 residues. V dropped 0 bases and J dropped 5 bases, with 5 bases sitting between them. Germline V gives CDR1 SEHNR, CDR2 FQNEAQ (reference sequence). CDR3 protein: CASSLAGDQPQHF. Written as DNA, the CDR3 is TGTGCCAGCAGCTTAGCAGGGGATCAGCCCCAGCATTTT.

The gene calls are TRBV7-3 and TRBJ2-3; D is unresolved. Germline V gives CDR1 SGHTA, CDR2 FQGTGA. This CDR3 has 12 amino acids. The V end was cut by 5 bases, the J end by 1 base, with 4 bases between. The CDR3 DNA reads as TGTGCCAGCAGCCCCGGCACAGATACGCAGTATTTT. Protein product: CASSPGTDTQYF.

This clone was counted only a few times. The V gene is TRBV6-6, the J gene TRBJ2-7; maybe TRBD2 (5 bases). The germline V and J ends were trimmed by 1 base and 3 bases, with 10 bases remaining between them. The CDR3 contains 14 residues. Germline-derived CDR1 and CDR2 are MNHNY and SVGAGI (reference sequence). The CDR3 region is CASSYYSGYYEQYF. CDR3 coding DNA: TGTGCCAGCAGTTACTACAGCGGATACTACGAGCAGTACTTC.

The genes are TRBV21-1 and TRBJ2-7; TRBD1, the table's D call, lacks a check against the DNA. TRBV21-1 is designated a pseudogene. The CDR3 contains 16 residues. CDR3 in amino acids: CASSKARQGWYSEQYV. The DNA of the CDR3 is TGTGCCAGCAGCAAAGCGAGACAGGGCTGGTATAGCGAGCAGTACGTC.

Only one count was recorded for this clone. CDR3 sequence reads: CATSLAGGPTDTQYF. CDR3 DNA sequence: TGTGCCACTTCCCTGGCGGGGGGGCCGACAGATACGCAGTATTTT. The chain recombines TRBV15 with TRBJ2-3; 9 bases map to TRBD2. Germline V gene sequence: CDR1 LNHNV, CDR2 YYDKDF (reference sequence). The CDR3 has 15 residues. V shed 9 bases and J 3 bases; nucleotides not matched to a gene: 10.

This clone was counted a single time. The chain is built from TRBV19 and TRBJ2-1, with 7 bases identical to TRBD2. After removal of 3 bases from V and 8 bases from J, the junction contained 19 bases not matched to a gene. CDR3 length equals 18 residues. Germline assignment: CDR1 LNHDA and CDR2 SQIVND (reference sequence). The DNA of the CDR3 is TGTGCCAGTAGTATGCATTCGGGTGGTAGCGGGCCCTTGGATGAGCAGTTCTTC. Protein: CASSMHSGGSGPLDEQFF.

The chain has TRBV30 and TRBJ1-2; TRBD1 might be the D (5 bases). CDR1 is GTSNPN, CDR2 SVGIG, per germline (reference sequence). Trimming cost V 4 bases and J 3 bases, with 12 bases left between them. The CDR3 consists of 13 residues. The CDR3 bases are TGTGCCTGGACAACGGGGGTCTACTATGGCTACACCTTC. Its translation is CAWTTGVYYGYTF.